This T cell receptor beta chain was documented in a study of CD8 T cells in Susac syndrome (dated by TCRdb to between 2018 and 2021). With regard to the full study: The study used repertoire sequencing to test whether antigen drove CD8+ T cell activation and differentiation in Susac syndrome. The clonality of the CD8+ T cell repertoire was compared across approximately eleven healthy donors, 14 Susac syndrome patients and 15 multiple sclerosis patients. Study-wide conclusions, independent of this receptor: The number of individuals in the TCR sequencing and HLA analysis was recognized as being relatively small.

Peripheral blood CD8+ and CD4+ T cells from healthy donors, Susac syndrome patients and multiple sclerosis patients were profiled using high-throughput TCR beta sequencing. The multiple sclerosis controls were treatment-naive patients who had stable or active relapsing-remitting disease and met the revised McDonald criteria. Bulk CD8+ and CD4+ T cells were purified magnetically by negative isolation, whereas CD8+ TEMRA cells were enriched by FACS. Blood was drawn into EDTA tubes, processed within 24 hours, and PBMCs were isolated by density gradient centrifugation. PBMCs intended for TCR sequencing were cryopreserved in liquid nitrogen and were subsequently thawed in a 37 degrees C water bath. A purity of at least 90% was achieved for sorted or isolated CD4+, CD8+ and CD8+ TEMRA cells. RNA was extracted with the RNeasy kit and roughly 0.45 to 1 ug was reverse transcribed using random hexamers. The immunoSEQ multiplex PCR assay, covering 54 Vbeta and 13 Jbeta segments, was used to amplify TCR beta CDR3 regions. PCR amplification bias was corrected by using a synthetic template baseline for primer optimization and computational correction. On the authors' methods: Reads were assigned to V, D and J genes according to IMGT and analyzed in immunoSEQ Analyzer, with only productive sequences retained. Clonality was computed as one minus Shannon entropy normalized by log2 of the number of productive unique sequences. For each patient and control, public and private clones were evaluated within the 100 most prevalent clones. Susac-specific clones were defined as absent from healthy and MS cohorts, around 980 published viral clones and other ImmuneACCESS disease sequences. TCRdb itself trimmed the public reads at Q25 with fastp, ran MiXCR and retained productive beta chains. Rows are unified per CDR3 protein, each entry keeping the most common DNA and genes. The V and J calls follow TCRdb's processing rather than the paper's. The sample records about 400,000 distinct CDR3 sequences, approximately 85% of which are singletons. Clones ranked in the top ten supply more than 0.09% of the sample.

A note on this clonotype: Its antigen has not been determined. No base-level quality is on record; no much larger clone is a single base apart.

The trim is 5 bases for V and 7 bases for J, with a gap of 11 bases between the germline ends. The CDR3 holds 12 amino acids from the cysteine to the phenylalanine. Only the CDR3 region is kept as DNA, spanning 36 bases read in frame from base 1. The sample comprised CD8+ T cells from PBMCs. The clonotype was recovered from a human donor with multiple sclerosis. This sequence uses TRBV12-3 or TRBV12-4 and TRBJ1-2, with TRBD1 as a weak D call on 6 bases. The base sequence is TGTGCCAGCAGTGGCCTAGGGGGTGGCTACACCTTC. Its coded protein is CASSGLGGGYTF.